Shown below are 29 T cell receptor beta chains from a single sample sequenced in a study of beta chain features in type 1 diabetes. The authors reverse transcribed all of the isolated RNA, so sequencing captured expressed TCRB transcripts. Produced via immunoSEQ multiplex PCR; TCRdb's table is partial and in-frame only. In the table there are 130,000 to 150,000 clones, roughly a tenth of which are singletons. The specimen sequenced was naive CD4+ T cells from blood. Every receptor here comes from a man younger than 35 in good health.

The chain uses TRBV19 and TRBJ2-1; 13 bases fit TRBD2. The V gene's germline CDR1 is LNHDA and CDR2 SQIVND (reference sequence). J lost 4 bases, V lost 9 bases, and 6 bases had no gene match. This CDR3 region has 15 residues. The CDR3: CASRLAGGIYNEQFF. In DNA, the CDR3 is TGTGCCAGCCGACTAGCGGGGGGCATTTACAATGAGCAGTTCTTC.

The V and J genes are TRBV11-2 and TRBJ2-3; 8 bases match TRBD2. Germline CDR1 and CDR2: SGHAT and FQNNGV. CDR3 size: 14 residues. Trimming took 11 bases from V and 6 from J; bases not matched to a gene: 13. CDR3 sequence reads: CASDGGAVPDTQYF. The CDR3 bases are TGTGCCTCGGACGGGGGGGCGGTCCCCGATACGCAGTATTTT.

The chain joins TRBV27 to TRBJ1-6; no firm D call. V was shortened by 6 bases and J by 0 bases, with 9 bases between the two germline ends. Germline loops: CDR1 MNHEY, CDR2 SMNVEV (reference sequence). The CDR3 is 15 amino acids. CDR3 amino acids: CASSQRGSYNSPLHF. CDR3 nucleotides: TGTGCCAGCAGCCAGAGAGGCTCCTATAATTCACCCCTCCACTTT.

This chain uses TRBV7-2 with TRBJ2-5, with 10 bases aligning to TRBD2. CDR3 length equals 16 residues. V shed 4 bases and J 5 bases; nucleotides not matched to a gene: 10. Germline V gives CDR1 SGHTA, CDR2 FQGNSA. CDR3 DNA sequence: TGTGCCAGCAGCTCCACCGCTAGCGGGGGAGGGGAGACCCAGTACTTC. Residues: CASSSTASGGGETQYF.

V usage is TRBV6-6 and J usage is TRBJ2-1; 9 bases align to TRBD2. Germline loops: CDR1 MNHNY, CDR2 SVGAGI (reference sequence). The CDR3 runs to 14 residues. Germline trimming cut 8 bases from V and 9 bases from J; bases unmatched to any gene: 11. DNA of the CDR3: TGTGCCAGCCGGTCGAGCGGGGGGCGTATTGAGCAGTTCTTC. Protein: CASRSSGGRIEQFF.

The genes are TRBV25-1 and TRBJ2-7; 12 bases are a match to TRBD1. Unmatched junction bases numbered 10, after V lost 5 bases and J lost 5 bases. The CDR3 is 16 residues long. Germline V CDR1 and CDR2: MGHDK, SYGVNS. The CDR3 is CASSPDWDRGLNEQYF. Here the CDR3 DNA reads TGTGCCAGCAGTCCCGATTGGGACAGGGGGCTCAACGAGCAGTACTTC.

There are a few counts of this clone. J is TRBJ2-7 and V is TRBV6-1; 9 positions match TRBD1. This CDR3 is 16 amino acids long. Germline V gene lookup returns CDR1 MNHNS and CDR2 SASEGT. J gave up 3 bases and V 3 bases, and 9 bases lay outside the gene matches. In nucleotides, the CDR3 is TGTGCCAGCAGTGACCCCAAGGGACAGGGAATCTACGAGCAGTACTTC. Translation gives CASSDPKGQGIYEQYF.

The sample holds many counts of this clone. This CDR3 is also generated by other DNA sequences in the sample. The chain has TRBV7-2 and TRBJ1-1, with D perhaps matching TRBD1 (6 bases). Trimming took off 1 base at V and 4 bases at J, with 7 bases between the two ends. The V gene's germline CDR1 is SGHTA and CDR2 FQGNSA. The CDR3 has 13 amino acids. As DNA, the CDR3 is TGTGCCAGCAGCTTAGGAGGGGGCACTGAAGCTTTCTTT. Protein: CASSLGGGTEAFF.

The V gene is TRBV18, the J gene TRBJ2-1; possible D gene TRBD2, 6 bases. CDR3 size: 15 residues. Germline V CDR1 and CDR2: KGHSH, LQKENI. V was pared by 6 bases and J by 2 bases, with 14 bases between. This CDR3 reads CASSPPWGAYNEQFF. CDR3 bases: TGTGCCAGCTCCCCCCCCTGGGGGGCCTACAATGAGCAGTTCTTC.

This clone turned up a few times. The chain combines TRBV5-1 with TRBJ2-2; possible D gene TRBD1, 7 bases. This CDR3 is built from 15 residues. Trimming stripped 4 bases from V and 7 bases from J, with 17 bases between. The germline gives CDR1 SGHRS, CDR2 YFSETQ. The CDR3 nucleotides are TGCGCCAGCAGCCAAGCGGAGGGGGCCGGCGGGGAGCTGTTTTTT. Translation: CASSQAEGAGGELFF. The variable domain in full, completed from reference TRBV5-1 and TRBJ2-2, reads KAGVTQTPRYLIKTRGQQVTLSCSPISGHRSVSWYQQTPGQGLQFLFEYFSETQRNKGNFPGRFSGRQFSNSRSEMNVSTLELGDSALYLCASSQAEGAGGELFFGEGSRLTVL.

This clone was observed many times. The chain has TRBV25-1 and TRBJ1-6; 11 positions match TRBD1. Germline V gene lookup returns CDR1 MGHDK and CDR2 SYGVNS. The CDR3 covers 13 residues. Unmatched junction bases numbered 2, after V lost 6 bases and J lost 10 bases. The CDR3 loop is CASRGQGASPLHF. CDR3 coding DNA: TGTGCCAGCAGAGGACAGGGGGCATCACCCCTCCACTTT.

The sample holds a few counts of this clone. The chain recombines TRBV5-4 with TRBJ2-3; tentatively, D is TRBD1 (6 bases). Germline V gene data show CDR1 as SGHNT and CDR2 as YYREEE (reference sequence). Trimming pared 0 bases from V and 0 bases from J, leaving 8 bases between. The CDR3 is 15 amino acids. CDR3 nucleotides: TGTGCCAGCAGCTTGGGGACAGCTAGCACAGATACGCAGTATTTT. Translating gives CASSLGTASTDTQYF.

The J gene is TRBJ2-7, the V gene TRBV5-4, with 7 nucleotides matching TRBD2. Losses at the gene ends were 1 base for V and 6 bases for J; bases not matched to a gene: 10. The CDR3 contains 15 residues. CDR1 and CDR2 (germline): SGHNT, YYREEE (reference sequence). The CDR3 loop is CASSLSLAVPSEQYF. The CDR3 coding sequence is TGTGCCAGCAGCTTGAGTCTAGCGGTCCCCTCCGAGCAGTACTTC.

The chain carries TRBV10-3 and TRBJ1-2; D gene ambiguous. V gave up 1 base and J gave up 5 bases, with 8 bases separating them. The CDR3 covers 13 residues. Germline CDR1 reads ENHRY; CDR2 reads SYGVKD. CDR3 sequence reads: CAISEWEGYGYTF. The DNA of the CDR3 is TGTGCCATCAGTGAGTGGGAGGGATATGGCTACACCTTC.

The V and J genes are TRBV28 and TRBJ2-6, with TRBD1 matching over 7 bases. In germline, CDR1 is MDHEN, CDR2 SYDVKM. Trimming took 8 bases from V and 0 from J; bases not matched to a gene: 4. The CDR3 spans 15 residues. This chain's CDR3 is CASGTGASGANVLTF. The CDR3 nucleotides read TGTGCCAGCGGTACAGGGGCCTCTGGGGCCAACGTCCTGACTTTC.

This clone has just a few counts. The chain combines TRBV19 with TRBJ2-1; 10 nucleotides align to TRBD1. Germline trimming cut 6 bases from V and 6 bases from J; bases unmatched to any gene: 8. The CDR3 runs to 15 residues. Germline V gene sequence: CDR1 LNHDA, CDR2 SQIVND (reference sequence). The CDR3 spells CASRLDRGFGNEQFF. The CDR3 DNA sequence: TGTGCCAGTAGGTTGGACAGGGGGTTTGGCAATGAGCAGTTCTTC.

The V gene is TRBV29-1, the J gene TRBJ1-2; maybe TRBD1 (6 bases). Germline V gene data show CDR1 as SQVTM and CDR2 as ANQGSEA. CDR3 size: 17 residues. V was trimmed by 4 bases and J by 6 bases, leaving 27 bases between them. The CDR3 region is CSVGGTGMGASGHGYTF. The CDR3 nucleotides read TGCAGCGTTGGGGGTACAGGGATGGGGGCTTCGGGCCATGGCTACACCTTC.

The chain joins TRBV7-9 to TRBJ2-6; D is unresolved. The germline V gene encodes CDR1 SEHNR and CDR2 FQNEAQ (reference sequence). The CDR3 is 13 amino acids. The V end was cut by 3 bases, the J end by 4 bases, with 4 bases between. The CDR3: CASSFRGANVLTF. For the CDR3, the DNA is TGTGCCAGCAGCTTCAGGGGGGCCAACGTCCTGACTTTC.

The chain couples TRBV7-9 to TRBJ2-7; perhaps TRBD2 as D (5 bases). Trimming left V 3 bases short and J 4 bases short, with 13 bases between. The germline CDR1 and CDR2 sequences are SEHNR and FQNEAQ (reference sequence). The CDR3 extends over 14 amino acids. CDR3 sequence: CASSLSPGDYEQYF. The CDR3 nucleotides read TGTGCCAGCAGCTTGTCTCCCGGGGATTACGAGCAGTACTTC.

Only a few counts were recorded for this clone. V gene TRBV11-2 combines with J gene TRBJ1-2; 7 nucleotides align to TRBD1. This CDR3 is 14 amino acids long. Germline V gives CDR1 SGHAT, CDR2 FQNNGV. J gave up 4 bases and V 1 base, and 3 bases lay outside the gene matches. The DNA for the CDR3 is TGTGCCAGCAGCTTAGGGGGGACAGCCTATGGCTACACCTTC. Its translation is CASSLGGTAYGYTF.

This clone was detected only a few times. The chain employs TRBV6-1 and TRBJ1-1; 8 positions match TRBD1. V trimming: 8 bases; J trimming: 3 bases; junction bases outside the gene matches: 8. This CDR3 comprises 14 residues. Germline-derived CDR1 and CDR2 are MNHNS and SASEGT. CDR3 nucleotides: TGTGCCAGCTTCTGGACAGGGCAACACACTGAAGCTTTCTTT. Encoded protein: CASFWTGQHTEAFF.

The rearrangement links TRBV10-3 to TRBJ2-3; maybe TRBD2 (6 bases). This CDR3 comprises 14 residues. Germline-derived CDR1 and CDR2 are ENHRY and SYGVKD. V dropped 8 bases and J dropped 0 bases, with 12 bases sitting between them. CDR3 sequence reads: CAISPGVSTDTQYF. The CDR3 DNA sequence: TGTGCCATCTCCCCGGGGGTAAGCACAGATACGCAGTATTTT.

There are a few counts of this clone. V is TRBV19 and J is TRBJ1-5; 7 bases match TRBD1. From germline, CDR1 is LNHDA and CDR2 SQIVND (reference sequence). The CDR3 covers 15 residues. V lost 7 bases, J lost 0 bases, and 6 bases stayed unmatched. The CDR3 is CASTVTGDSNQPQHF. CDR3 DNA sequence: TGTGCCAGTACCGTTACAGGGGATAGCAATCAGCCCCAGCATTTT.

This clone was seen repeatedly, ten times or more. The CDR3 reads CAISRQVEDTQYF. The DNA of the CDR3 is TGTGCCATCAGTAGACAGGTTGAAGATACGCAGTATTTT. The V call is TRBV10-3, the J call TRBJ2-3; tentatively, D is TRBD1 (6 bases). The CDR3 is made up of 13 amino acids. Trimming pared 5 bases from V and 5 bases from J, leaving 11 bases between. The germline V gene encodes CDR1 ENHRY and CDR2 SYGVKD.

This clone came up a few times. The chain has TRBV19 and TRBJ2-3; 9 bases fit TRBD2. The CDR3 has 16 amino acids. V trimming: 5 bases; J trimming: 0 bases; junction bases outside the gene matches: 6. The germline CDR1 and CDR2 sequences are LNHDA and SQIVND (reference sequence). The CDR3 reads CASSFASGVSTDTQYF. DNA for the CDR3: TGTGCCAGTAGTTTCGCTAGCGGGGTTAGCACAGATACGCAGTATTTT. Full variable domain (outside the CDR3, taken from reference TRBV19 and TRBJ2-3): DGGITQSPKYLFRKEGQNVTLSCEQNLNHDAMYWYRQDPGQGLRLIYYSQIVNDFQKGDIAEGYSVSREKKESFPLTVTSAQKNPTAFYLCASSFASGVSTDTQYFGPGTRLTVL.

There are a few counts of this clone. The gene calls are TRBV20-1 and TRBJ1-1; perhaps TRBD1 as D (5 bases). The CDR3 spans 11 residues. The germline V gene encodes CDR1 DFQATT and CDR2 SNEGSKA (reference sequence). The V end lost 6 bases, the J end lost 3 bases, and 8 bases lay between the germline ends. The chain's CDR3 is CSAAGDTEAFF. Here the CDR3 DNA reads TGCAGTGCCGCGGGGGACACTGAAGCTTTCTTT.

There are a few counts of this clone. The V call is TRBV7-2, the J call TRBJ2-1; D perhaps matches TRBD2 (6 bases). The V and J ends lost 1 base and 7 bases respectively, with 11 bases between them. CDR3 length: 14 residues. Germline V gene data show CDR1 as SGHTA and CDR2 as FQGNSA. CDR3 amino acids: CASSLVAGWNEQFF. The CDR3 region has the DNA TGTGCCAGCAGCTTAGTGGCGGGGTGGAATGAGCAGTTCTTC.

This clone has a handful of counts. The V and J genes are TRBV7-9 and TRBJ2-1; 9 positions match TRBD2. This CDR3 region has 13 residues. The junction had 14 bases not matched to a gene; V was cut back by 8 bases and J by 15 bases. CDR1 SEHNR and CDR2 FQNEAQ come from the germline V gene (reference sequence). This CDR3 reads CASGAGGPADAFF. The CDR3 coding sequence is TGTGCCAGCGGGGCGGGGGGGCCTGCGGATGCGTTCTTC.

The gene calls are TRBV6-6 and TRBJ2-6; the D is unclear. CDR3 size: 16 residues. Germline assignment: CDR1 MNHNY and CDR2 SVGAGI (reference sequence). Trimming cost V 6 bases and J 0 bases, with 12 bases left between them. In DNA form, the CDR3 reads TGTGCCAGCAGCCCTCAAATACACTCTGGGGCCAACGTCCTGACTTTC. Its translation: CASSPQIHSGANVLTF.